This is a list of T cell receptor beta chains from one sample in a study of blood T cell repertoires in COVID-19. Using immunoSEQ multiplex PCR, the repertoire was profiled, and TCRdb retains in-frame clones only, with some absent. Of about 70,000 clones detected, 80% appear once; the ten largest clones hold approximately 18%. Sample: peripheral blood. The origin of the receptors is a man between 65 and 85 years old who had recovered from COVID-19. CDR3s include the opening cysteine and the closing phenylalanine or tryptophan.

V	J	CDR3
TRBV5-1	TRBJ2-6	CASSLENIDRGMFGANVLTF
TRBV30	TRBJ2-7	CAWRPDTSYEQYF
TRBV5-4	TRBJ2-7	CASSPGGGVPYEQYF
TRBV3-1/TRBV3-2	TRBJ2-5	CASSLSGTQETQYF
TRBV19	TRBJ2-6	CASSTPWGPGANVLTF
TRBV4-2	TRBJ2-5	CASSQSSPGAGPGVTQYF
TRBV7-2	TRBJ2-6	CASTTGGSGANVLTF
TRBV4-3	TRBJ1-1	CASSQGRSNTEAFF
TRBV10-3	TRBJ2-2	CAISGSPTSGNLIVNTGELFF
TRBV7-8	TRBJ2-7	CASSFRGYGYEQYF
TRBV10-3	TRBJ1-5	CAISRTGDDNQPQHF
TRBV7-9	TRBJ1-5	CASSLGQGGDSNQPQHF
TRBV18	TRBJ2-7	CASSPASGNSYEQYF
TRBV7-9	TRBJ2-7	CASSFGTANYEQYF
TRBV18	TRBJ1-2	CASSPPGGFEYGYTF
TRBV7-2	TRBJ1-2	CASSLTGGGYGYTF
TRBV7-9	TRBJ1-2	CASSPGTGNLHGYTF
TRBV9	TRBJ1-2	CASSVDRGYGYTF
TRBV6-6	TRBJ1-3	CASIKGDNGNTIYF
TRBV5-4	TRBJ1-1	CASSLDSGHTEAFF
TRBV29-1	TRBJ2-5	CSVENSQETQYF
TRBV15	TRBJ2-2	CATSRPTSGRAPGELFF
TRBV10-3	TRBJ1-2	CAISPKAGYGYTF
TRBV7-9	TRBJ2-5	CASSLPRLKETQYF
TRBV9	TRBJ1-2	CASSAQDSGYTF
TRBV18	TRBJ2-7	CASSPPLVAGTYEQYF
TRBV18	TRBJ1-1	CASSPGFTGGVTEAFF
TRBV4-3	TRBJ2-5	CASSQILGPLYF
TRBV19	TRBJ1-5	CASAGTGGNQPQHF
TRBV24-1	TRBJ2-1	CATSLSGRAYNEQFF
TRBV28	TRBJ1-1	CASSVSAGADTEAFF
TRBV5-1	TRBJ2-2	CASSWTQGADTGELFF
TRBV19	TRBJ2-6	CASNSQGAGANVLTF
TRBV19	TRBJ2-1	CASSTTFYNEQFF
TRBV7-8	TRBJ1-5	CASSSTGTGGLGDQPQHF
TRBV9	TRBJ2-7	CASSLRTSGRLDEQYF
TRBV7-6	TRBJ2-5	CASSLVGGSQETQYF
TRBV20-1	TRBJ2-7	CSAKRSYEQYF
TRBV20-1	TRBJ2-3	CSASPSGKPDTQYF
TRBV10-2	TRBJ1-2	CASSAGLAYGYTF
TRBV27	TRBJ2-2	CASRESSGGAFNTGELFF
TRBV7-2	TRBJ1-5	CASSLGGNRDQPQHF
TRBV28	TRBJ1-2	CASSHRGQGDGYTF
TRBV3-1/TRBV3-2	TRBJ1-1	CASSPPGGTEAFF
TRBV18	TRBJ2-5	CASSPQTGQAYF